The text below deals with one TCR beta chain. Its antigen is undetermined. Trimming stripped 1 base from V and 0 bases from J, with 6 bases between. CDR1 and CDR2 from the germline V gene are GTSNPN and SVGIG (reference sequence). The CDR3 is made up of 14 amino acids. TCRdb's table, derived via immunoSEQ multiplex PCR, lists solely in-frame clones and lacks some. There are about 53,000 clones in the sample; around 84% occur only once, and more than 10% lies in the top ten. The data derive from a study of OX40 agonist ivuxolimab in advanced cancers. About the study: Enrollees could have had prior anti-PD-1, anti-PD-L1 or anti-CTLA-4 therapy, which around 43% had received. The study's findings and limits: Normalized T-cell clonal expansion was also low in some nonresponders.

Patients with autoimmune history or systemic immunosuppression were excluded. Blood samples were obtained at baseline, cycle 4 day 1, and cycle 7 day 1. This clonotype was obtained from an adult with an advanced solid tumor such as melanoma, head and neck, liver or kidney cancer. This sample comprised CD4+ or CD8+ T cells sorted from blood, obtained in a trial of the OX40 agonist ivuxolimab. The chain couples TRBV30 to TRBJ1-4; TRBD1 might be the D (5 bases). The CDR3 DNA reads TGTGCCTGGAGTGGGACAACAACTAATGAAAAACTGTTTTTT. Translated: CAWSGTTTNEKLFF.